This T cell receptor (beta chain) was captured in a study of blood T cell repertoires in COVID-19. CDR1 and CDR2 from the germline V gene are LNHDA and SQIVND (reference sequence). This CDR3 is 15 amino acids long. The ends were cut back, 2 bases at V and 0 bases at J, with 8 bases in the middle. Authors' data handling: Researchers report that nucleated cell counts were estimated from reference gene primer amplification. Produced via immunoSEQ multiplex PCR; TCRdb's table is partial and in-frame only. D and trimming come from the DNA, and the V and J calls and clone size come from that table. In the table there are 250,000 to 300,000 clones, 81% of which are singletons.

The origin of this receptor is a woman aged 55-69 years with active or convalescent COVID-19. The chain joins TRBV19 to TRBJ1-5, with D uncertain. Sequenced material: peripheral blood. For the CDR3, the DNA is TGTGCCAGTAGTATATTGGAGAATAGCAATCAGCCCCAGCATTTT. It is translated as CASSILENSNQPQHF.